The 21 T cell receptor beta chains in this list originate from one sample, sequenced in a study of CD4 and CD8 cells across lung adenocarcinoma regions. One entry per CDR3 protein results from TCRdb running MiXCR on the PCR reads. The top ten clones hold 20% to 25% of a sample with around 25,000 distinct CDR3 sequences, approximately 52% of them seen once. The specimen sequenced was CD4+ T cells from the center of a lung tumor. Receptors were obtained from a male donor with lung adenocarcinoma. The CD4 and CD8 labels of this study may be unreliable.

This clonotype showed up many times. The CDR3 DNA sequence: TGTGCCAGCAGTGAGCAGGTCTCCTACAATGAGCAGTTCTTC. Translation gives CASSEQVSYNEQFF. The chain carries TRBV6-1 and TRBJ2-1; D is uncertain. Trimming stripped 3 bases from V and 0 bases from J, with 6 bases between. The CDR3 spans 14 residues. Germline loops: CDR1 MNHNS, CDR2 SASEGT.

This clonotype came up once. The chain combines TRBV6-1 with TRBJ2-2; D is possibly TRBD1 (5 bases). The J call is doubtful: the DNA matches TRBJ2-3 better. The germline V gene encodes CDR1 MNHNS and CDR2 SASEGT. The CDR3 consists of 15 residues. Here the CDR3 DNA reads TGTGCCAGCAGACTCCAGGCTGGAATCACAGGTGAGCAGTATTTT. Protein: CASRLQAGITGEQYF.

The CDR3 region is CAWSDGTAYTEAFF. The DNA of the CDR3 is TGTGCCTGGAGTGACGGGACAGCCTACACTGAAGCTTTCTTT. This chain uses TRBV30 with TRBJ1-1; 7 bases map to TRBD1. V shed 1 base and J 3 bases; nucleotides not matched to a gene: 5. In germline, CDR1 is GTSNPN, CDR2 SVGIG (reference sequence). The CDR3 has 14 amino acids.

On this clonotype: Compared with germline, one end of the junction differs, possibly owing to a read error. V and J are TRBV27 and TRBJ2-4; 7 bases match TRBD1. Germline V lookup: CDR1 MNHEY, CDR2 SMNVEV (reference sequence). The CDR3 covers 14 residues. CDR3: CGSRGTGTTDTQYF. The CDR3 DNA follows: TGTGGCAGCAGGGGGACCGGAACGACAGATACTCAGTACTTC.

This clonotype came up many times. The V gene is TRBV6-1, the J gene TRBJ1-1; TRBD1 is a possible D gene (5 bases). The germline V and J ends were trimmed by 4 bases and 3 bases, with 6 bases remaining between them. CDR1 MNHNS and CDR2 SASEGT come from the germline V gene. The CDR3 is 12 residues long. In DNA form, the CDR3 reads TGTGCCAGCAGTGTCAGGGACACTGAAGCTTTCTTT. As protein: CASSVRDTEAFF.

This clonotype showed up just a few times. This sequence joins TRBV29-1 and TRBJ2-5; 14 bases fit TRBD2. The DNA matches TRBJ2-1 better at its end, which makes the J call doubtful. From germline, CDR1 is SQVTM and CDR2 ANQGSEA. This CDR3 is 14 amino acids long. The CDR3 reads CSGGTSGRGNEQFF. For the CDR3, the DNA is TGCAGCGGCGGGACTAGCGGGAGAGGAAATGAGCAGTTCTTC.

The table lists this clonotype with many counts. This chain links TRBV6-2 or TRBV6-3 with TRBJ2-1; possibly TRBD1 for D (6 bases). The length of the CDR3 is 12 residues. Trimming stripped 4 bases from V and 10 bases from J, with 11 bases between. From germline, CDR1 is MNHEY and CDR2 SVGEGT. CDR3 DNA: TGTGCCAGCAGTTCCGCGGACAGAGAGCAGTTCTTC. It is translated as CASSSADREQFF.

This clonotype has a handful of counts. The rearrangement joins TRBV12-3 or TRBV12-4 to TRBJ2-5; 9 bases align to TRBD2. The end of the DNA fits TRBJ2-1 better, so the J call may be wrong. The CDR3 has 14 residues. The CDR3 loop is CASRPGLADNEQFF. The CDR3 coding sequence is TGTGCCAGCAGACCGGGACTAGCCGACAATGAGCAGTTCTTC.

This clonotype was recorded a few times. Since no conserved phenylalanine or tryptophan closes the CDR3, a read error is the likely cause. The rearrangement joins TRBV7-3 to TRBJ2-1; 7 bases are a match to TRBD1. CDR1 SGHTA and CDR2 FQGTGA come from the germline V gene. CDR3 length equals 14 residues. The J segment lost 6 bases and the V segment lost 2 bases, leaving 4 bases of the junction unmatched. The CDR3 nucleotides read TGTGCCAGCAGCTTACGGGACAGAATCAATGAGCAGTTCTTA. It specifies CASSLRDRINEQFL.

The gene calls are TRBV6-1 and TRBJ2-4; TRBD1 matches at 9 bases. The germline CDR1 and CDR2 sequences are MNHNS and SASEGT. V lost 0 bases and J lost 12; bases outside the gene matches: 18. The CDR3 contains 18 residues. The CDR3 protein is CASSEATGGGRDQDTQYF. In DNA form, the CDR3 reads TGTGCCAGCAGTGAAGCGACAGGGGGGGGACGAGACCAAGACACTCAGTACTTC.

This clonotype was recorded many times. The rearrangement links TRBV6-1 to TRBJ1-5, with 9 nucleotides matching TRBD1. Germline CDR1 reads MNHNS; CDR2 reads SASEGT. Unmatched junction bases numbered 6, after V lost 5 bases and J lost 4 bases. CDR3 length: 15 amino acids. CDR3 sequence: CASSLGQGRNQPQHF. CDR3 bases: TGTGCCAGCAGTCTAGGACAGGGGCGTAATCAGCCCCAGCATTTT.

This sequence joins TRBV6-1 and TRBJ2-1; D is perhaps TRBD2 (7 bases). CDR3 length equals 18 residues. Germline V gives CDR1 MNHNS, CDR2 SASEGT. Trimming pared 2 bases from V and 10 bases from J, leaving 27 bases between. CDR3 DNA sequence: TGTGCCAGCAGTGAATTTGGGGGGGGGCCTGGTACTTACGGGGAGCAGTTCTTC. Its translation is CASSEFGGGPGTYGEQFF.

The table lists this clonotype with a few counts. V gene TRBV5-1 combines with J gene TRBJ2-2; no reliable D call. V shed 0 bases and J shed 6 bases, with 12 bases lying between them. Looked up from germline, CDR1 is SGHRS and CDR2 is YFSETQ. The CDR3 contains 15 residues. Here the CDR3 reads CASSLGSTAAGELFF. CDR3 DNA: TGCGCCAGCAGCTTGGGTAGTACAGCAGCCGGGGAGCTGTTTTTT.

The chain has TRBV6-1 and TRBJ2-1; TRBD2 agrees at 7 bases. The tail of the sequence fits TRBJ2-2 better, so the J call may be wrong. There are 13 residues in the CDR3. Germline V CDR1 and CDR2: MNHNS, SASEGT. Here the CDR3 reads CASARAGARELFF. DNA of the CDR3: TGTGCCAGTGCTCGTGCGGGAGCACGGGAGCTGTTTTTT.

This clonotype was recorded at least ten times. This chain joins TRBV10-3 and TRBJ2-7, with a weak D call TRBD2 (7 bases). The CDR3 length is 14 residues. V lost 3 bases, J lost 5 bases, and 14 bases lay in between. The germline CDR1 and CDR2 sequences are ENHRY and SYGVKD. For the CDR3, the DNA is TGTGCCATCAGTGATTCGAGAGGGGGGGACGAGCAGTACTTC. Protein product: CAISDSRGGDEQYF.

This sequence joins TRBV7-2 and TRBJ2-7, with 7 bases matching TRBD1. Germline V gene lookup returns CDR1 SGHTA and CDR2 FQGNSA. V dropped 3 bases and J dropped 1; count of bases not matched to a gene: 3. The CDR3 extends over 14 amino acids. The DNA of the CDR3 is TGTGCCAGCAGCTTGTGGGACAGATCCTACGAGCAGTACTTC. The encoded protein is CASSLWDRSYEQYF.

Turning to this clonotype: The junction departs from the called germline gene at one end, perhaps through a read error. The chain recombines TRBV6-4 with TRBJ2-3, with a weak D call TRBD2 (5 bases). Germline V gene sequence: CDR1 MRHNA, CDR2 SNTAGT. The CDR3 contains 15 residues. This CDR3 is CASSPSGRPQDTQYF. The DNA of the CDR3 is TGTGCCAGCAGTCCAAGCGGCCGCCCCCAAGATACGCAGTATTTC.

This clonotype was picked up a small number of times. The rearrangement joins TRBV4-2 to TRBJ2-3; no clear D gene. Looked up from germline, CDR1 is LGHNA and CDR2 is YNFKEQ. The ends were cut back, 3 bases at V and 4 bases at J, with 14 bases in the middle. This CDR3 has 15 amino acids. DNA of the CDR3: TGTGCCAGCAGCCAGGGTCCACTCGATGCAGATACGCAGTATTTT. This codes for CASSQGPLDADTQYF.

V gene TRBV12-3 or TRBV12-4 combines with J gene TRBJ2-2, with D possibly being TRBD2 (6 bases). V was clipped by 2 bases and J by 3 bases, with 10 bases between them. The CDR3 consists of 15 residues. In DNA form, the CDR3 reads TGTGCCAGCAGTTTATTGCGGGATTACACCGGGGAGCTGTTTTTT. Its translation: CASSLLRDYTGELFF.

With regard to this clonotype: At one of its ends the junction is not consistent with the germline gene, which may arise from a read error. The chain uses TRBV27 and TRBJ2-6, with D possibly being TRBD2 (7 bases). Germline-derived CDR1 and CDR2 are MNHEY and SMNVEV (reference sequence). CDR3 length: 16 residues. CDR3 coding DNA: TGTGCCAGCAGTTTAAGTCGGGGGGCTGGGTCCAACGACCTGTATTTC. It encodes CASSLSRGAGSNDLYF.

The CDR3 coding sequence is TGCGCCAGCAGTGAGAGGGTCGGGAGGGTATACAATGAGCAGTTCTTC. This codes for CASSERVGRVYNEQFF. This rearrangement joins TRBV10-1 to TRBJ2-1, with TRBD2 identical over 8 bases. Trimming at V came to 2 bases and at J to 4 bases, leaving 7 bases not matched to a gene. Germline V gene sequence: CDR1 WNHNN, CDR2 SYGVQD (reference sequence). CDR3 length: 16 amino acids.